A selection of T cell receptor beta chains follows, all from one sample in a study of vaccination and CD4 T cells after COVID-19. No antigens are known for them. TCRdb called the PCR reads again in MiXCR, with one record for every CDR3 protein. This sample has roughly 22,000 distinct CDR3 sequences, with 32% found just once. Specimen: cultured CD4+ T cells from blood. All receptors come from a human donor with COVID-19. Each CDR3 is given with its conserved first and last residue. The order of the fields is V gene, D gene, clone size, J gene, CDR3 DNA, CDR3 protein. The D gene is left open where the match is weak. The size field is filled for only some rows; it gives once, few, many or a size class.

>TRBV12-3/TRBV12-4|.|.|TRBJ2-2
TGTGCCAGCAACCTGCAGGGGCCCCCCGGGGAGCTGTTTTTT
CASNLQGPPGELFF
>TRBV6-1|TRBD2|few|TRBJ2-3
TGTGCCAGCAGAATTACTAGCGGGGGGGCCTCAGATACGCAGTATTTT
CASRITSGGASDTQYF
>TRBV30|TRBD1|.|TRBJ1-2
TGTGCCTGGAGTGGGACAGGACATGATGGCTACACCTTC
CAWSGTGHDGYTF
>TRBV20-1|TRBD2|.|TRBJ2-3
TGCAGTGCTATTCTAGCGGGGGGGCATCAGGGTACGCAGTATTTT
CSAILAGGHQGTQYF
>TRBV2|.|.|TRBJ2-7
TGTGCCCCCATGGGGTTGGTGGGGGCAACGGTCGAGCAGTACTTC
CAPMGLVGATVEQYF
>TRBV20-1|TRBD2|few|TRBJ2-5
TGCAGTGCTAGAGTAGCGGGGGGGCCTAAATCCAGAGAGACCCAGTACTTC
CSARVAGGPKSRETQYF
>TRBV6-2/TRBV6-3|.|.|TRBJ2-2
TGTGCCAGCAGTTACGGGACATCGAACACCGGGGAGCTGTTTTTT
CASSYGTSNTGELFF
>TRBV19|.|.|TRBJ1-1
TGTGCCAGTAGTATAACTGGGGCGAACACTGAAGCTTTCTTT
CASSITGANTEAFF
>TRBV27|.|.|TRBJ1-3
TGTGCCAGCAGTTTATCAGGGATCGGCACCATATATTTT
CASSLSGIGTIYF
>TRBV27|TRBD1|few|TRBJ1-4
TGTGCCAGCAGTTTAAGAGCCGGACAGGGAAGGGAAAAACTGTTTTTT
CASSLRAGQGREKLFF
>TRBV7-3|.|.|TRBJ2-3
TGTGCCAGCAGCGCCCAGGGCACAGATACGCAGTATTTT
CASSAQGTDTQYF
>TRBV18|.|.|TRBJ1-6
TGTGCCAGCTCACCCGACTATAATTCACCCCTCCACTTT
CASSPDYNSPLHF
>TRBV2|TRBD2|.|TRBJ2-5
TGTGCCAGCAAGCGGCTAGCGGGGATTCAAGAGACCCAGTACTTC
CASKRLAGIQETQYF
>TRBV6-1|.|few|TRBJ2-6
TGTGCCAGCAGTGAAGTAGGGGGATCCAGGGGCTCTGGGGCCAACGTCCTGACTTTC
CASSEVGGSRGSGANVLTF
>TRBV6-5|.|few|TRBJ2-2
TGTGCCAGCAGTTACGCCCGGAACACCGGGGAGCTGTTTTTT
CASSYARNTGELFF
>TRBV6-1|.|medium-sized|TRBJ1-2
TGTGCCAGCAGTGATCTGGGGGCGTGGCATGGCTACACCTTC
CASSDLGAWHGYTF
>TRBV24-1|TRBD2|few|TRBJ2-3
TGTGCCACCAGCGGGACTAGCGGGGGATTCACAGATACGCAGTATTTT
CATSGTSGGFTDTQYF
>TRBV6-1|.|.|TRBJ1-6
TGTGCCAGCTTTCCAGAGGACAGCTATTCACCCCTCCACTTT
CASFPEDSYSPLHF
>TRBV4-1|.|.|TRBJ1-1
TGCGCCAGCAGCCAAGCGGGACGGATGAACACTGAAGCTTTCTTT
CASSQAGRMNTEAFF
>TRBV20-1|TRBD1|.|TRBJ1-1
TGCAGTGCGCCGGGACAGGGAGGGACCACTGAAGCTTTCTTT
CSAPGQGGTTEAFF
>TRBV11-2|TRBD1|few|TRBJ1-2
TGTGCCAGCAGCTTAGATAGTAGGACAGGAGGCTACACCTTC
CASSLDSRTGGYTF
>TRBV4-2|.|.|TRBJ2-3
TGTGCCAGCAGCCCTGCTAAGCTGGGTTTAACAGATACGCAGTATTTT
CASSPAKLGLTDTQYF
>TRBV7-7|TRBD2|.|TRBJ2-5
TGTGCTAGCAGCGTAAGCGGGGGAGAAGAGACCCAGTACTTC
CASSVSGGEETQYF
>TRBV19|.|.|TRBJ1-6
TGTGCCAGTAGTATAGCAGATCCCAGGGGAAGAAATTCACCCCTCCACTTT
CASSIADPRGRNSPLHF
>TRBV6-5|TRBD2|few|TRBJ2-7
TGTGCCAGCAGTTACTCCGGAGCGGGGGGCACCTACGAGCAGTACTTC
CASSYSGAGGTYEQYF
>TRBV6-2/TRBV6-3|.|.|TRBJ2-1
TGTGCCAGCAGACACGGTGGGTCGGTTGACGAGCAGTTCTTC
CASRHGGSVDEQFF
>TRBV10-1|.|.|TRBJ2-7
TGCGCCAGCAGTGAGTCAGATGGGCAGGTCCACGAGCAGTACTTC
CASSESDGQVHEQYF
>TRBV21-1|.|few|TRBJ1-2
TGTGCCAGCATCCGGACAGCCTTGGACTATGGCTACACCTTC
CASIRTALDYGYTF
>TRBV20-1|.|.|TRBJ2-3
TGCAGTGCTAGACAGGCTGAGGGAAACACAGATACGCAGTATTTT
CSARQAEGNTDTQYF
>TRBV7-9|.|.|TRBJ1-1
TGTGCCAGCAGCTTTCAGGGGAGAGGTGAAGCTTTCTTT
CASSFQGRGEAFF
>TRBV20-1|.|.|TRBJ2-5
TGCAGTGCGCACAGGACACAACAAGAGACCCAGTACTTC
CSAHRTQQETQYF